Below are 4 T cell receptor beta chains sequenced from a single sample in a study of identifying expanded T cells in peripheral blood. The table came from immunoSEQ multiplex PCR; TCRdb's copy has only in-frame clones and leaves some out. The data contain around 120,000 clones, more than 75% of them singletons. Sequenced sample: blood. These receptors were collected from a person aged 18-70 years in good health.

This chain joins TRBV30 and TRBJ1-1, with TRBD1 as a possible D gene (5 bases). Germline assignment: CDR1 GTSNPN and CDR2 SVGIG (reference sequence). The CDR3 spans 16 residues. Trimming cost V 2 bases and J 5 bases, with 21 bases left between them. CDR3 protein: CAWSPMGEGIKTEAFF. The DNA for the CDR3 is TGTGCCTGGAGTCCCATGGGGGAGGGAATAAAAACTGAAGCTTTCTTT.

The gene calls are TRBV13 and TRBJ1-2, with 10 positions matching TRBD1. The germline gives CDR1 PRHDT, CDR2 FYEKMQ (reference sequence). CDR3 length equals 16 residues. V lost 3 bases to trimming and J lost 0 bases; unmatched junction nucleotides: 4. Written as DNA, the CDR3 is TGTGCCAGCAGCTTGGGACAGGGGAGGTCTAACTATGGCTACACCTTC. Translated, it gives CASSLGQGRSNYGYTF.

CDR3 loop: CAWSDGIEAFF. The CDR3 DNA reads as TGTGCCTGGAGTGACGGTATTGAAGCTTTCTTT. The chain employs TRBV30 and TRBJ1-1; D not resolved. Per the germline V gene, CDR1 is GTSNPN and CDR2 is SVGIG (reference sequence). This CDR3 is 11 amino acids long. V lost 1 base to trimming and J lost 7 bases, with 7 bases between them. Together with reference TRBV30 and TRBJ1-1, the CDR3 gives the full variable domain: SQTIHQWPATLVQPVGSPLSLECTVEGTSNPNLYWYRQAAGRGLQLLFYSVGIGQISSEVPQNLSASRPQDRQFILSSKKLLLSDSGFYLCAWSDGIEAFFGQGTRLTVV.

J is TRBJ2-3 and V is TRBV10-3; tentatively, D is TRBD1 or TRBD2 (6 bases each). The CDR3 loop spans 15 amino acids. Trimming pared 3 bases from V and 4 bases from J, leaving 14 bases between. The germline CDR1 and CDR2 sequences are ENHRY and SYGVKD. CDR3 loop: CAISEYGGAADTQYF. The DNA of the CDR3 is TGTGCCATCAGTGAATACGGGGGCGCGGCAGATACGCAGTATTTT.